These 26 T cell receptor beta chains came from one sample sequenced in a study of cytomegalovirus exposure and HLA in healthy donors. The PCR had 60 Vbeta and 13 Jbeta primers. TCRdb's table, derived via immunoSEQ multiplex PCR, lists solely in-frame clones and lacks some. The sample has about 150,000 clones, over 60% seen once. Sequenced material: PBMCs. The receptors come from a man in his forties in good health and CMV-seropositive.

CDR3 loop: CASSLAAGDLYEQYF. CDR3 nucleotide sequence: TGTGCCAGCAGCTTAGCGGCGGGGGACCTCTACGAGCAGTACTTC. J is TRBJ2-7 and V is TRBV7-9; 7 nucleotides line up with TRBD2. V was clipped by 0 bases and J by 3 bases; unmatched bases: 5. From germline, CDR1 is SEHNR and CDR2 FQNEAQ (reference sequence). This CDR3 is 15 amino acids long.

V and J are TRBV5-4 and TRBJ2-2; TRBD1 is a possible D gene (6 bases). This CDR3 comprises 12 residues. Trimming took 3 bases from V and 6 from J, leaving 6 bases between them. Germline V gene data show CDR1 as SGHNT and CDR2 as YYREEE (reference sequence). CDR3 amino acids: CASSWGPGELFF. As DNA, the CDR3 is TGTGCCAGCAGCTGGGGGCCCGGGGAGCTGTTTTTT.

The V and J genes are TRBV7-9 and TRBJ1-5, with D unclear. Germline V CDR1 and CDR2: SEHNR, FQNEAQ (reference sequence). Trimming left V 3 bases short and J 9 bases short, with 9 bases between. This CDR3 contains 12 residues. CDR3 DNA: TGTGCCAGCAGCTTGGAGGAGGGGCCCCAGCATTTT. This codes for CASSLEEGPQHF.

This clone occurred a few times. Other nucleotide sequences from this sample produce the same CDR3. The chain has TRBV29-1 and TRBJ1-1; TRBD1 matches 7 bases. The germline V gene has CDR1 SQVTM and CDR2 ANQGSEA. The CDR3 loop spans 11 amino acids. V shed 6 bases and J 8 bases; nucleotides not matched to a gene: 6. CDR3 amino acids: CSVGTAIEAFF. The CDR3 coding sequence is TGCAGCGTAGGGACAGCTATCGAAGCTTTCTTT.

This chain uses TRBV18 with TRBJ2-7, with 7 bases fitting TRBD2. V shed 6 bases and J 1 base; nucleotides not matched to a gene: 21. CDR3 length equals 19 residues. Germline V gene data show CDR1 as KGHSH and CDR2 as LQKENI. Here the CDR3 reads CASSIVQGLSGIGSYEQYF. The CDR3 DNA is TGTGCCAGCTCCATAGTTCAGGGTTTAAGCGGGATCGGGTCCTACGAGCAGTACTTC.

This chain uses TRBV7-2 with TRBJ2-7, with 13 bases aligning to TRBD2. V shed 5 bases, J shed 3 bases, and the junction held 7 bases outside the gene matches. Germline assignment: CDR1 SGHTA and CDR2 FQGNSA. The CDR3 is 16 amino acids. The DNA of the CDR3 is TGTGCCAGCAGCCCAGGACTAGCGGGAGTTCTCTACGAGCAGTACTTC. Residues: CASSPGLAGVLYEQYF.

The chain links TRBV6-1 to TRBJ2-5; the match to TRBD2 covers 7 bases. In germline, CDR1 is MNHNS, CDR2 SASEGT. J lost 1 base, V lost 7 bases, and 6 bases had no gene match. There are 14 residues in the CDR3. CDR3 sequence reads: CASTLAYIQETQYF. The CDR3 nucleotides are TGTGCCAGCACACTAGCGTACATCCAAGAGACCCAGTACTTC.

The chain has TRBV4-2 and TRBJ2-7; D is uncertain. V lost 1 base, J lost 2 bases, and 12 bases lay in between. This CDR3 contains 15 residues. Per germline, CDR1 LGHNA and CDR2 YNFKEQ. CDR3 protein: CASSQGQATTYEQYF. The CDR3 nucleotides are TGTGCCAGCAGCCAAGGGCAGGCGACGACCTACGAGCAGTACTTC.

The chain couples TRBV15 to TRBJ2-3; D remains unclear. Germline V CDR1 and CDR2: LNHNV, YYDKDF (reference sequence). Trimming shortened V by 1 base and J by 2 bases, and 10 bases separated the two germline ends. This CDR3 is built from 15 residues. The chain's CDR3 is CATSRGGRYTDTQYF. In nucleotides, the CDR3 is TGTGCCACCAGCAGAGGAGGCAGATACACAGATACGCAGTATTTT.

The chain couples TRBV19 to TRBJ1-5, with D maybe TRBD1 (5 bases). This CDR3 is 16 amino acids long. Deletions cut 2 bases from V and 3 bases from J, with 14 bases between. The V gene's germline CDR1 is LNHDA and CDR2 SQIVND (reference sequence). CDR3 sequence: CASSISPGGNNQPQHF. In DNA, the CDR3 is TGTGCCAGTAGTATATCCCCGGGGGGGAACAATCAGCCCCAGCATTTT.

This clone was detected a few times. The CDR3 coding sequence is TGTGCCAGCACCCAAACTAATGCGAATCAGCCCCAGCATTTT. This sequence encodes CASTQTNANQPQHF. The V call is TRBV6-1, the J call TRBJ1-5; D is unclear. This CDR3 spans 14 amino acids. Germline CDR1 MNHNS, CDR2 SASEGT. Trimming removed 7 bases from V and 4 bases from J, with 14 bases in between.

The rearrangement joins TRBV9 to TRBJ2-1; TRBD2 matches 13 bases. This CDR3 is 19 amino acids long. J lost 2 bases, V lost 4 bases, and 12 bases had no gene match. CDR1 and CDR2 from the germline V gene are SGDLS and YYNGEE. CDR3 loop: CASSPWTSGSTLTYNEQFF. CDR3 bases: TGTGCCAGCAGCCCGTGGACTAGCGGGAGTACGTTGACCTACAATGAGCAGTTCTTC.

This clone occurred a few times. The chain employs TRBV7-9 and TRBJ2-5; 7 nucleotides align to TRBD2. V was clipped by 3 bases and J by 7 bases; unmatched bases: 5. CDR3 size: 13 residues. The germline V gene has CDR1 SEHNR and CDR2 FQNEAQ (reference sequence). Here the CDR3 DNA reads TGTGCCAGCAGCTTCGCTAGCGGAGGGACCCAGTACTTC. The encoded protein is CASSFASGGTQYF.

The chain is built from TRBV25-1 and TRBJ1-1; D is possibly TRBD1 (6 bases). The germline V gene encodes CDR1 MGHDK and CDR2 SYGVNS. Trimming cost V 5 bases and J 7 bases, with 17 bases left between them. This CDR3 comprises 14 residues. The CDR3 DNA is TGTGCCAGCAGTTTCGCCGGGGGGGCCGGTGAAGCTTTCTTT. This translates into CASSFAGGAGEAFF.

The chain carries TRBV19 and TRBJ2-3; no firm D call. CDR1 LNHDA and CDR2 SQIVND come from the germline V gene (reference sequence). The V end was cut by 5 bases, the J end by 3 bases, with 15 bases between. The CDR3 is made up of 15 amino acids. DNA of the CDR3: TGTGCCAGTAGTCCCCTGATGGGCCAAACAGATACGCAGTATTTT. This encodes CASSPLMGQTDTQYF.

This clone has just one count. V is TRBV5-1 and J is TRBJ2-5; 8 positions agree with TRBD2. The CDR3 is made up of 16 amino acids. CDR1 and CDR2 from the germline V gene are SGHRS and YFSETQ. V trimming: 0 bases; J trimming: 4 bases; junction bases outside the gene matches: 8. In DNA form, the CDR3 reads TGCGCCAGCAGCTTGGCCCTCGGACTAGCCTCAGAGACCCAGTACTTC. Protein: CASSLALGLASETQYF.

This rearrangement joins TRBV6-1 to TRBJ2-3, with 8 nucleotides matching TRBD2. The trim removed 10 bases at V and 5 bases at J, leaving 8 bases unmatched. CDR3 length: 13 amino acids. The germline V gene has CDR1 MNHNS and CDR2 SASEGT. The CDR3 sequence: CANKAGAGDTQYF. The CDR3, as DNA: TGTGCCAATAAAGCGGGAGCGGGAGATACGCAGTATTTT.

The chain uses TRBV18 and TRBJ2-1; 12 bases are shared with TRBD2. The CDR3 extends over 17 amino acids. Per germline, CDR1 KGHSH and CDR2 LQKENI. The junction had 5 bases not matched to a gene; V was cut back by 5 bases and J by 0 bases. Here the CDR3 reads CASSSRLAGDSYNEQFF. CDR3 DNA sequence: TGTGCCAGCTCATCCCGACTAGCGGGAGACTCCTACAATGAGCAGTTCTTC. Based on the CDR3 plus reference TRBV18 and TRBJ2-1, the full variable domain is NAGVMQNPRHLVRRRGQEARLRCSPMKGHSHVYWYRQLPEEGLKFMVYLQKENIIDESGMPKERFSAEFPKEGPSILRIQQVVRGDSAAYFCASSSRLAGDSYNEQFFGPGTRLTVL.

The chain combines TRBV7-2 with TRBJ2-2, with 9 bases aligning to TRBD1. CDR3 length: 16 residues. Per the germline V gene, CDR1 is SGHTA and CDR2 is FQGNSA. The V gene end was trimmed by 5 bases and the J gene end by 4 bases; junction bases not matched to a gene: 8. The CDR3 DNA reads TGTGCCAGCAGCCAACAGGGACAGGGATTCACCGGGGAGCTGTTTTTT. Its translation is CASSQQGQGFTGELFF. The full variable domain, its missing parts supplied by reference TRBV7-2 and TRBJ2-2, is GAGVSQSPSNKVTEKGKDVELRCDPISGHTALYWYRQSLGQGLEFLIYFQGNSAPDKSGLPSDRFSAERTGGSVSTLTIQRTQQEDSAVYLCASSQQGQGFTGELFFGEGSRLTVL.

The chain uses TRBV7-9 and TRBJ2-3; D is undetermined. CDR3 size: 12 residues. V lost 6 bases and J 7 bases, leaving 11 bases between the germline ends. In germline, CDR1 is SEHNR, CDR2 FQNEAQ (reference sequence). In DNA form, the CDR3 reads TGTGCCAGCAGTTCTACTGACTATACGCAGTATTTT. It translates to CASSSTDYTQYF.

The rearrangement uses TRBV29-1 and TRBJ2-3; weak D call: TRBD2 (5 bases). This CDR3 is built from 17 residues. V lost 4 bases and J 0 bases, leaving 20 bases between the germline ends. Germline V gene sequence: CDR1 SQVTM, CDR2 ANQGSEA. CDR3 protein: CSVVEAPKWYSTDTQYF. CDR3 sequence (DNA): TGCAGCGTTGTGGAGGCGCCCAAATGGTACAGCACAGATACGCAGTATTTT.

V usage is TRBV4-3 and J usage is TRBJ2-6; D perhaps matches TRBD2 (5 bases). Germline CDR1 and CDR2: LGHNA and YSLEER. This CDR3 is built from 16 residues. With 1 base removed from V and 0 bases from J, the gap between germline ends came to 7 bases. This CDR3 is CASSQGAGSGANVLTF. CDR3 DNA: TGCGCCAGCAGCCAAGGGGCGGGCTCTGGGGCCAACGTCCTGACTTTC.

For the CDR3, the DNA is TGTGCCAGCAGCTTAACTAGCGGGGATACCTACGAGCAGTACTTC. As protein: CASSLTSGDTYEQYF. V gene TRBV7-9 combines with J gene TRBJ2-7; 10 bases are a match to TRBD2. Germline loops: CDR1 SEHNR, CDR2 FQNEAQ (reference sequence). V lost 2 bases and J lost 2; bases outside the gene matches: 3. The CDR3 is 15 residues long.

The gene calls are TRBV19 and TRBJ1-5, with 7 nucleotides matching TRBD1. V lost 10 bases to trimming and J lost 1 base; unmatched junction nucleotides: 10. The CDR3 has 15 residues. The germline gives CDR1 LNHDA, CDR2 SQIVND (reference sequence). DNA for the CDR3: TGTGCCACTGCATTACAGGGGCTAAGCAATCAGCCCCAGCATTTT. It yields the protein CATALQGLSNQPQHF.

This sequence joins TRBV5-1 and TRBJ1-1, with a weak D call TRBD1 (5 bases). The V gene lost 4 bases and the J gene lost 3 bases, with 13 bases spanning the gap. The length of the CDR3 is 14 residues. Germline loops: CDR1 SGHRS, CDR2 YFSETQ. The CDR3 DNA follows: TGCGCCAGCAGCAGCGGGGCTTTTGACACTGAAGCTTTCTTT. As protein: CASSSGAFDTEAFF.

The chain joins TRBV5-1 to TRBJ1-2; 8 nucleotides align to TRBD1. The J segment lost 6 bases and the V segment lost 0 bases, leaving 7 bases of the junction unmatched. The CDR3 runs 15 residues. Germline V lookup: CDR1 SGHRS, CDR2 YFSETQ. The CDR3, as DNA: TGCGCCAGCAGCTTGGGGACAGGGCTCATCGATGGCTACACCTTC. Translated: CASSLGTGLIDGYTF.